These 7 T cell receptor beta chains share one sample of origin, sequenced in a study of CD8+ T cells in alopecia areata (dated by TCRdb to the late 2010s). Libraries were made using the immunoSEQ multiplex PCR assay. To provide template for TCR sequencing, every sample had RNA extracted and reverse transcribed into cDNA. TCRdb provides this immuneACCESS table in a form limited to in-frame rearrangements. Some clones are lacking; in checked studies, under half of them reflect an unresolved V gene, and why the rest are absent is not known. The table for this sample lists more than 95,000 clones; roughly 58% of them were counted only once. Clones ranked in the top ten supply approximately 29% of the sample. The sample's time point label, in plain terms: about 4 weeks on oral tofacitinib. The intended sense of this specimen's treatment or condition label: oral pan-JAK inhibitor, 5-10 mg twice daily.

Sequences were derived from CD8+ T cells sorted from blood, sampled at week 4, from a patient treated with tofacitinib. The receptors originated from a human donor with alopecia areata.

The rearrangement links TRBV7-9 to TRBJ1-1; D is undetermined. Trimming pared 3 bases from V and 7 bases from J, leaving 9 bases between. This CDR3 is built from 12 residues. Germline CDR1 and CDR2: SEHNR and FQNEAQ (reference sequence). CDR3 nucleotide sequence: TGTGCCAGCAGCTTCGGCAGCCTTGAAGCTTTCTTT. Protein product: CASSFGSLEAFF.

This chain links TRBV30 with TRBJ1-4; TRBD1 agrees at 7 bases. The CDR3 covers 13 residues. Germline V gene data show CDR1 as GTSNPN and CDR2 as SVGIG (reference sequence). V lost 6 bases, J lost 6 bases, and 7 bases stayed unmatched. The CDR3 DNA is TGTGCCTGTTCCCACAGGGGTTATGAAAAACTGTTTTTT. It specifies CACSHRGYEKLFF.

The genes are TRBV27 and TRBJ1-2; possible D gene TRBD1, 5 bases. CDR3 length: 14 amino acids. Trimming pared 3 bases from V and 8 bases from J, leaving 16 bases between. Germline assignment: CDR1 MNHEY and CDR2 SMNVEV (reference sequence). DNA of the CDR3: TGTGCCAGCAGTTTGGGACCAGAGGCCCGAGGCTACACCTTC. Its protein product is CASSLGPEARGYTF.

V is TRBV7-9 and J is TRBJ1-1; D might be TRBD1 (5 bases). The CDR3 sequence is 12 residues long. CDR1 and CDR2 from the germline V gene are SEHNR and FQNEAQ (reference sequence). V gave up 6 bases and J gave up 6 bases, with 11 bases separating them. The CDR3 reads CASSEGYAEAFF. CDR3 DNA: TGTGCCAGCAGTGAGGGGTACGCTGAAGCTTTCTTT. Variable domain in full (rest from reference TRBV7-9 and TRBJ1-1): DTGVSQNPRHKITKRGQNVTFRCDPISEHNRLYWYRQTLGQGPEFLTYFQNEAQLEKSRLLSDRFSAERPKGSFSTLEIQRTEQGDSAMYLCASSEGYAEAFFGQGTRLTVV.

This chain links TRBV29-1 with TRBJ2-7; D unresolved. The germline V gene encodes CDR1 SQVTM and CDR2 ANQGSEA. Trimming pared 5 bases from V and 3 bases from J, leaving 14 bases between. CDR3 length: 13 residues. This CDR3 reads CSVLTPMGYEQYF. CDR3 nucleotide sequence: TGCAGCGTTTTGACACCAATGGGCTACGAGCAGTACTTC.

The chain employs TRBV13 and TRBJ2-7, with D possibly being TRBD1 (5 bases). In germline, CDR1 is PRHDT, CDR2 FYEKMQ (reference sequence). The CDR3 contains 13 residues. V gave up 2 bases and J gave up 2 bases, with 7 bases separating them. The CDR3 region is CASSLRQPYEQYF. Written as DNA, the CDR3 is TGTGCCAGCAGCTTAAGACAGCCCTACGAGCAGTACTTC.

This sequence joins TRBV30 and TRBJ2-7; no clear D. This CDR3 is built from 12 residues. The ends were cut back, 3 bases at V and 2 bases at J, with 8 bases in the middle. CDR1 is GTSNPN and CDR2 is SVGIG in the germline V gene (reference sequence). DNA for the CDR3: TGTGCCTGGAGGTACGGAACCTACGAGCAGTACTTC. This encodes CAWRYGTYEQYF.